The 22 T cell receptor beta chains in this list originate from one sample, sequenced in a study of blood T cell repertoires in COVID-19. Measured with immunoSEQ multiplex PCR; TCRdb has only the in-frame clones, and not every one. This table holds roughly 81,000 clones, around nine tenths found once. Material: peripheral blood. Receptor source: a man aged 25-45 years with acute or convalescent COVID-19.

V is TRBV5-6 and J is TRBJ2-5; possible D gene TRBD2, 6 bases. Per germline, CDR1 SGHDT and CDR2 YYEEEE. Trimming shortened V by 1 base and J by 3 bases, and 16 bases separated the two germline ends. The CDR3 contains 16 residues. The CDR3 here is CASSLFSWDSEETQYF. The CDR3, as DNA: TGTGCCAGCAGCTTGTTTTCATGGGACTCCGAAGAGACCCAGTACTTC.

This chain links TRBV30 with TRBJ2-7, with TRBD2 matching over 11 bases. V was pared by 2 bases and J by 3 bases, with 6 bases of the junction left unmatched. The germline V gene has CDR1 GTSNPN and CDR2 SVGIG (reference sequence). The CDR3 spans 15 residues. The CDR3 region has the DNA TGTGCCTGGAGTTCACTAGCGGGAGTTGTCTACGAGCAGTACTTC. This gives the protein CAWSSLAGVVYEQYF.

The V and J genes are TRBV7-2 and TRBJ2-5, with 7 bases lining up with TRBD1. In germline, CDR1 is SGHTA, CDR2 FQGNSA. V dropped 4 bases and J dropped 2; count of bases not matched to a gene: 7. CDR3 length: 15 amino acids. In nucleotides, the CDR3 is TGTGCCAGCAGCTATCCGGGACAGAGTCAAGAGACCCAGTACTTC. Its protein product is CASSYPGQSQETQYF.

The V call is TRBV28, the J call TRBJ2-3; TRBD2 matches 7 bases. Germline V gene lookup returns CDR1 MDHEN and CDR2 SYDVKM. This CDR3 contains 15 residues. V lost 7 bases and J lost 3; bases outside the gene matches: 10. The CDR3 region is CASIGSGPYTDTQYF. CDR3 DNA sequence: TGTGCCAGCATTGGTAGCGGGCCTTATACAGATACGCAGTATTTT.

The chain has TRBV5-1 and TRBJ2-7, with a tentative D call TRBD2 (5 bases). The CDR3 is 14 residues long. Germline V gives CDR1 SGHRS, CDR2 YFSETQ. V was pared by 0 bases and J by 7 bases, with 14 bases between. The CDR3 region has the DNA TGCGCCAGCAGCTTGGTTGTGGCGGGTAGGGAGCAGTACTTC. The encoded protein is CASSLVVAGREQYF.

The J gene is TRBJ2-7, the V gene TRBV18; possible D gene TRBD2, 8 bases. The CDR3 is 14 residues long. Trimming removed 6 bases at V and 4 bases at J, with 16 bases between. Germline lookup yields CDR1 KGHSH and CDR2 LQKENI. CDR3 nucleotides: TGTGCCAGCTCCCGGGAGGGGGCGGGATACGAGCAGTACTTC. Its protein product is CASSREGAGYEQYF.

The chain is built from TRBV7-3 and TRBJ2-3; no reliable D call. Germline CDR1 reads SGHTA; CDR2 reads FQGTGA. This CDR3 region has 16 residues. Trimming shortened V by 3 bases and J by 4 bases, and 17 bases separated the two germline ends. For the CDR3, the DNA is TGTGCCAGCAGCTTTGGCGGTTCAAGAGTTGCAGATACGCAGTATTTT. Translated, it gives CASSFGGSRVADTQYF.

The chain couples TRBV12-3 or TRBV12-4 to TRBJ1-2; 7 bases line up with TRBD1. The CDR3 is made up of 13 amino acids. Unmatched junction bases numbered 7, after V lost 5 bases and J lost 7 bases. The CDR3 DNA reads TGTGCCAGCAGTCCACTGACAGGGAGTGGCTACACCTTC. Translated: CASSPLTGSGYTF.

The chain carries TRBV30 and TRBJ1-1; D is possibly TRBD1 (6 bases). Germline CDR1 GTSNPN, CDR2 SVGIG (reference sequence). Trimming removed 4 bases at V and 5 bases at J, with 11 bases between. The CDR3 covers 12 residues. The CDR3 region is CAWKGDYTEAFF. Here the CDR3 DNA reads TGTGCCTGGAAGGGGGATTATACTGAAGCTTTCTTT.

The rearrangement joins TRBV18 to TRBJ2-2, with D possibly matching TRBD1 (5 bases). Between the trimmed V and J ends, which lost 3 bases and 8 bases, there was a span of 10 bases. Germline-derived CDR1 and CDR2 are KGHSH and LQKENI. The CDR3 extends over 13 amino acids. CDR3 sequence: CASSPREFGELFF. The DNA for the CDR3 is TGTGCCAGCTCACCCAGGGAATTTGGGGAGCTGTTTTTT.

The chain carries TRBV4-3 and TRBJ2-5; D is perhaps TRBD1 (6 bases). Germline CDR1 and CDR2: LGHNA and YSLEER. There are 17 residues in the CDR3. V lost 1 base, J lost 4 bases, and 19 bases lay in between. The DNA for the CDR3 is TGCGCCAGCAGCCAAGGCACCGTCAGGGGCTCGGGAGAGACCCAGTACTTC. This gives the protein CASSQGTVRGSGETQYF.

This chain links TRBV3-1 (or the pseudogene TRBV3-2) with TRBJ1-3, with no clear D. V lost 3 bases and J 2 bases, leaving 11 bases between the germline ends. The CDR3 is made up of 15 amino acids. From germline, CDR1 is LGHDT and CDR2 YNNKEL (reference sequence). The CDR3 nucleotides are TGTGCCAGCAGCCAGGGCTCGTGGACTGGAAACACCATATATTTT. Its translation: CASSQGSWTGNTIYF.

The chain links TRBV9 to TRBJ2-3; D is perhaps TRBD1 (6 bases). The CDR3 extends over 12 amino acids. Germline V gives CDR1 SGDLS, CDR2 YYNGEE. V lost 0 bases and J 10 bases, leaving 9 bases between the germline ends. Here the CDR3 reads CASSVEQGAQYF. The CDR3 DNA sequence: TGTGCCAGCAGCGTAGAACAGGGCGCGCAGTATTTT.

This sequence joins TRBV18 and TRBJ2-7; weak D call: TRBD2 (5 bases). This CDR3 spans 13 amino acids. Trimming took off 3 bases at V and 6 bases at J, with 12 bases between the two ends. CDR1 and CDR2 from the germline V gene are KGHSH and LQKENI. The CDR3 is CASSPGGQSEQYF. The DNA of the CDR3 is TGTGCCAGCTCACCTGGAGGCCAAAGCGAGCAGTACTTC.

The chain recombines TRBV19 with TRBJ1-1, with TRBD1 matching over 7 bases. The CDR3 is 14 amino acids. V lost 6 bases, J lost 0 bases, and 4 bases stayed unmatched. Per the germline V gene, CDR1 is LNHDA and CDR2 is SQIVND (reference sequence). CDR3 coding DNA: TGTGCCAGTAGGGTACAGGGGATGAACACTGAAGCTTTCTTT. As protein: CASRVQGMNTEAFF.

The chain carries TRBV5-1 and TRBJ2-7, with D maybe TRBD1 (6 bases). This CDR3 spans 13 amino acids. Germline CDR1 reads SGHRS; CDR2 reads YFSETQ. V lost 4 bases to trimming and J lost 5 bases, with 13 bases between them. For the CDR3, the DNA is TGCGCCAGCAGCGCGGACAGCGCGGACGAGCAGTACTTC. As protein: CASSADSADEQYF.

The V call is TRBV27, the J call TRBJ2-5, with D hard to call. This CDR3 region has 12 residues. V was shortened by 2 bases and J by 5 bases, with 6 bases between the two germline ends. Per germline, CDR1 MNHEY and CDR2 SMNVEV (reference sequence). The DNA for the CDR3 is TGTGCCAGCAGTTTACCTAGGGAGACCCAGTACTTC. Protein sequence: CASSLPRETQYF.

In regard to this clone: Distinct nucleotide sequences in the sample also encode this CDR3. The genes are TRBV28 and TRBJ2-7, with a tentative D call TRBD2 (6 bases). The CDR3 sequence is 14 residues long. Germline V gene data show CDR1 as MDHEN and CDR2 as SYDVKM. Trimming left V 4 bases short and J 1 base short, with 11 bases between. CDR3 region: CASSSPGLSYEQYF. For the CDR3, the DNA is TGTGCCAGCAGTTCCCCGGGACTTTCCTACGAGCAGTACTTC. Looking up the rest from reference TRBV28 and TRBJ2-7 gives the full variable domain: DVKVTQSSRYLVKRTGEKVFLECVQDMDHENMFWYRQDPGLGLRLIYFSYDVKMKEKGDIPEGYSVSREKKERFSLILESASTNQTSMYLCASSSPGLSYEQYFGPGTRLTVT.

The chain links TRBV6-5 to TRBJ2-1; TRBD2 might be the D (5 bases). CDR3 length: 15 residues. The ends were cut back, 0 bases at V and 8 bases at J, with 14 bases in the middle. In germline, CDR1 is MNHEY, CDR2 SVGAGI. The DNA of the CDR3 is TGTGCCAGCAGTTACTCTCCGGGTAGCGTTGATGAGCAGTTCTTC. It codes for CASSYSPGSVDEQFF.

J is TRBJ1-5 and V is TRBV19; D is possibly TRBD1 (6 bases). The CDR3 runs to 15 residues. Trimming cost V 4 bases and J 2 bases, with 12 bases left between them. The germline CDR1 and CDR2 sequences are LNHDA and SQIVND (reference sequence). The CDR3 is CASSRARGGNQPQHF. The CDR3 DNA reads TGTGCCAGTAGTAGGGCCAGGGGCGGCAATCAGCCCCAGCATTTT.

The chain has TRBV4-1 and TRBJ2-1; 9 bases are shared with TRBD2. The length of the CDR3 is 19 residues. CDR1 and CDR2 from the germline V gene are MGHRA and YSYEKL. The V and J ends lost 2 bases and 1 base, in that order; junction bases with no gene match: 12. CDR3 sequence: CASSQSLREGAGSYNEQFF. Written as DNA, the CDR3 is TGCGCCAGCAGCCAATCGCTGCGGGAGGGGGCAGGGTCCTACAATGAGCAGTTCTTC.

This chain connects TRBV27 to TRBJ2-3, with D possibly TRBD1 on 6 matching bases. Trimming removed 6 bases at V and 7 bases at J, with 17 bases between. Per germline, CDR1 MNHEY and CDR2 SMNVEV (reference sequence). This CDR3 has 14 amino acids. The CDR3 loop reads CASSATQGGYTQYF. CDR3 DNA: TGTGCCAGCAGCGCCACACAGGGCGGGTATACGCAGTATTTT.